The next 21 T cell receptor beta chains were all read from a single sample in a study of T-cell reconstitution after alpha-beta-depleted transplantation in children. Preparing the TCRbeta library involved the use of unique molecular identifiers. Each CDR3 protein gets one entry after TCRdb re-called the PCR reads with MiXCR. The top ten clones hold roughly 40% of a sample with around 370,000 distinct CDR3 sequences, roughly 17% of them seen once. The starting material was PBMCs, mostly from graft donor cells, obtained 360 days after TCRalphabeta/CD19-depleted stem cell transplant. These receptors came from a male patient aged 2 to 10 who had a stem cell transplant for acute lymphoblastic leukemia, so the T cells may come from the graft donor.

This chain joins TRBV12-3 or TRBV12-4 and TRBJ2-2; no firm D call. The V and J ends lost 8 bases and 5 bases respectively, with 6 bases between them. This CDR3 comprises 11 residues. The CDR3 region has the DNA TGTGCCAGCGGTCCTACCGGGGAGCTGTTTTTT. Amino acids: CASGPTGELFF.

This clonotype was observed a handful of times. The chain is built from TRBV4-2 and TRBJ2-2; no reliable D call. CDR1 LGHNA and CDR2 YNFKEQ come from the germline V gene. This CDR3 has 13 residues. With 2 bases removed from V and 3 bases from J, the gap between germline ends came to 4 bases. The CDR3 loop is CASSQLDTGELFF. CDR3 DNA sequence: TGTGCCAGCAGCCAACTAGACACCGGGGAGCTGTTTTTT.

This rearrangement joins TRBV4-1 to TRBJ2-1, with TRBD2 as a possible D gene (5 bases). The CDR3 has 13 residues. Germline V gene lookup returns CDR1 MGHRA and CDR2 YSYEKL. Trimming shortened V by 2 bases and J by 8 bases, and 10 bases separated the two germline ends. CDR3: CASSQRRVDEQFF. In nucleotides, the CDR3 is TGCGCCAGCAGCCAACGGCGGGTGGATGAGCAGTTCTTC.

This clonotype was seen a handful of times. The chain employs TRBV5-1 and TRBJ2-3; 13 nucleotides align to TRBD2. Germline assignment: CDR1 SGHRS and CDR2 YFSETQ. The CDR3 is 17 amino acids. Trimming cost V 4 bases and J 4 bases; bases outside gene matches: 9. CDR3 amino acids: CASSGTSGRAPPDTQYF. The DNA for the CDR3 is TGCGCCAGCAGCGGTACTAGCGGGAGGGCCCCCCCAGATACGCAGTATTTT.

The CDR3 reads CASSSRLAGGPSIYDEQYF. The CDR3 DNA sequence: TGTGCCAGCAGTTCCCGACTAGCGGGAGGGCCCTCCATATACGACGAGCAGTACTTC. The V call is TRBV12-3 or TRBV12-4, the J call TRBJ2-7; TRBD2 agrees at 14 bases. CDR3 size: 19 residues. V was clipped by 4 bases and J by 5 bases; unmatched bases: 16.

This chain links TRBV7-9 with TRBJ2-3, with 9 nucleotides matching TRBD2. The CDR3 consists of 16 residues. V lost 10 bases to trimming and J lost 3 bases; unmatched junction nucleotides: 14. CDR1 is SEHNR and CDR2 is FQNEAQ in the germline V gene (reference sequence). This CDR3 reads CATQRGRGRGTDTQYF. The CDR3, as DNA: TGTGCCACCCAACGCGGGCGCGGGAGGGGTACAGATACGCAGTATTTT.

V is TRBV6-4 and J is TRBJ2-1, with a tentative D call TRBD1 (6 bases). The CDR3 is made up of 19 amino acids. Germline V CDR1 and CDR2: MRHNA, SNTAGT. With 2 bases removed from V and 8 bases from J, the gap between germline ends came to 28 bases. In nucleotides, the CDR3 is TGTGCCAGCAGTGACCAGGGGTACGGATTGGCGAGGGCCACGTATGAGCAGTTCTTC. Its protein is CASSDQGYGLARATYEQFF.

The chain joins TRBV28 to TRBJ2-5; no firm D call. The CDR3 contains 13 residues. Germline V gives CDR1 MDHEN, CDR2 SYDVKM. V lost 10 bases, J lost 2 bases, and 14 bases lay in between. CDR3 in DNA: TGTGCCATCGCAAGGCAGGAGCAAGAGACCCAGTACTTC. Translated: CAIARQEQETQYF. Full variable domain (outside the CDR3, taken from reference TRBV28 and TRBJ2-5): DVKVTQSSRYLVKRTGEKVFLECVQDMDHENMFWYRQDPGLGLRLIYFSYDVKMKEKGDIPEGYSVSREKKERFSLILESASTNQTSMYLCAIARQEQETQYFGPGTRLLVL.

V usage is TRBV24-1 and J usage is TRBJ2-1; D gene unclear. Trimming left V 2 bases short and J 2 bases short, with 15 bases between. CDR1 and CDR2 (germline): KGHDR, SFDVKD. The CDR3 loop spans 17 amino acids. The CDR3 sequence is CATSDSQTGGAYNEQFF. As DNA, the CDR3 is TGTGCCACCAGTGATTCCCAAACTGGCGGAGCCTACAATGAGCAGTTCTTC.

The gene calls are TRBV28 and TRBJ1-3; no reliable D call. The V gene's germline CDR1 is MDHEN and CDR2 SYDVKM. The CDR3 runs 11 residues. V was cut by 5 bases and J by 5 bases, with 4 bases left in between. CDR3: CASSIRNTIYF. DNA of the CDR3: TGTGCCAGCAGTATCCGAAACACCATATATTTT.

This clonotype was seen more than once but under ten times. The V and J genes are TRBV27 and TRBJ2-7, with D unresolved. The CDR3 sequence is 13 residues long. Germline V gene sequence: CDR1 MNHEY, CDR2 SMNVEV (reference sequence). V was clipped by 8 bases and J by 0 bases, with 11 bases between them. The CDR3 DNA reads as TGTGCCAGCTCCTTCCAGGTCTCCTACGAGCAGTACTTC. Translation gives CASSFQVSYEQYF.

This clonotype was observed a handful of times. V and J are TRBV18 and TRBJ2-1; 11 bases match TRBD2. CDR3 length: 17 amino acids. CDR1 and CDR2 (germline): KGHSH, LQKENI. The ends lost 4 bases at V and 4 bases at J; junction bases unmatched: 9. The CDR3 reads CASSQGLAGAGYNEQFF. The CDR3, as DNA: TGTGCCAGCTCACAAGGACTAGCGGGCGCCGGTTACAATGAGCAGTTCTTC. The full variable domain, completed using reference TRBV18 and TRBJ2-1, is NAGVMQNPRHLVRRRGQEARLRCSPMKGHSHVYWYRQLPEEGLKFMVYLQKENIIDESGMPKERFSAEFPKEGPSILRIQQVVRGDSAAYFCASSQGLAGAGYNEQFFGPGTRLTVL.

Many counts were recorded for this clonotype. The rearrangement uses TRBV5-6 and TRBJ2-3, with D unresolved. Germline values: CDR1 SGHDT, CDR2 YYEEEE. CDR3 length: 12 residues. Trimming took 2 bases from V and 2 from J, leaving 3 bases between them. The CDR3 DNA follows: TGTGCCAGCAGCTTTGACACAGATACGCAGTATTTT. This codes for CASSFDTDTQYF.

This chain joins TRBV7-6 and TRBJ2-2; D is perhaps TRBD2 (6 bases). This CDR3 has 18 residues. Germline values: CDR1 SGHVS, CDR2 FNYEAQ. Trimming cost V 5 bases and J 0 bases, with 19 bases left between them. The CDR3 DNA reads TGTGCCAGCAGCCTATATTGGGCGGGACCTACGAACACCGGGGAGCTGTTTTTT. This encodes CASSLYWAGPTNTGELFF.

The genes are TRBV20-1 and TRBJ2-5; tentative D call: TRBD1 (6 bases). This CDR3 spans 13 amino acids. Germline V lookup: CDR1 DFQATT, CDR2 SNEGSKA (reference sequence). V lost 7 bases to trimming and J lost 2 bases, with 14 bases between them. The DNA of the CDR3 is TGCAGTGTACGGTGGACAGCTCAAGAGACCCAGTACTTC. Protein product: CSVRWTAQETQYF.

This clonotype was observed at least ten times. The chain links TRBV4-3 to TRBJ2-5, with no clear D. V shed 5 bases and J shed 5 bases, with 18 bases lying between them. Germline CDR1 reads LGHNA; CDR2 reads YSLEER. This CDR3 comprises 15 residues. The chain's CDR3 is CASSKVPQTSETQYF. For the CDR3, the DNA is TGCGCCAGCAGCAAAGTGCCTCAGACGTCTGAGACCCAGTACTTC.

The sample holds a few counts of this clonotype. This sequence joins TRBV20-1 and TRBJ2-7; TRBD1 is a possible D gene (6 bases). With 3 bases removed from V and 1 base from J, the gap between germline ends came to 16 bases. The CDR3 covers 15 residues. Per the germline V gene, CDR1 is DFQATT and CDR2 is SNEGSKA (reference sequence). The CDR3 DNA reads as TGCAGTGCTAGCCTTCCGGGACATTCGTCCTACGAGCAGTACTTC. Translated: CSASLPGHSSYEQYF.

As DNA, the CDR3 is TGTGCCAGCAGCTTAGGGGCCCCCAGGGGCGGTGGGTCCTACAATGAGCAGTTCTTC. Translating it yields CASSLGAPRGGGSYNEQFF. The chain carries TRBV7-6 and TRBJ2-1, with D perhaps TRBD1 (6 bases). CDR1 is SGHVS, CDR2 FNYEAQ, per germline. Trimming took off 1 base at V and 1 base at J, with 20 bases between the two ends. CDR3 length: 19 residues.

This clonotype was counted only a few times. The V and J genes are TRBV20-1 and TRBJ2-3, with 12 bases matching TRBD2. This CDR3 spans 15 amino acids. The ends lost 6 bases at V and 1 base at J; junction bases unmatched: 5. CDR1 and CDR2 from the germline V gene are DFQATT and SNEGSKA (reference sequence). This CDR3 reads CSAPGLAGRTDTQYF. CDR3 in DNA: TGCAGTGCCCCCGGACTAGCGGGACGCACAGATACGCAGTATTTT.

As to this clonotype: The junction does not match germline at one end; this may be a read error. CDR3 sequence (DNA): TGCAGTGCTAGAGTTAGCGGGAGTTCCTACTATGAGCAGTTCTTC. This encodes CSARVSGSSYYEQFF. This chain connects TRBV20-1 to TRBJ2-1; 9 bases align to TRBD2. This CDR3 is 15 amino acids long. Germline CDR1 DFQATT, CDR2 SNEGSKA (reference sequence).

V and J are TRBV30 and TRBJ2-3; D remains unclear. The germline V gene has CDR1 GTSNPN and CDR2 SVGIG (reference sequence). The CDR3 has 14 amino acids. Trimming shortened V by 0 bases and J by 2 bases, and 9 bases separated the two germline ends. The CDR3 here is CAWSVGPITDTQYF. As DNA, the CDR3 is TGTGCCTGGAGTGTCGGGCCGATCACAGATACGCAGTATTTT.